The clone carrying this TCR beta chain was counted at least ten times. This specimen belongs to a study of T-cell reconstitution after alpha-beta-depleted transplantation in children. Unique molecular identifiers featured in how the TCRbeta library was prepared. One entry per CDR3 protein, called by TCRdb with MiXCR from the PCR reads. The sample includes about 110,000 distinct CDR3 sequences, 10% of them seen just once. The TCR sequence derives from a human donor who donated a stem cell graft to a child with acute lymphoblastic leukemia. Sequencing used PBMCs from the stem cell graft donor, obtained from the stem cell graft.

For the CDR3, the DNA is TGTGCCACCAGCAGAGCTGGCACAGATACGCAGTATTTT. Its protein product is CATSRAGTDTQYF. This chain joins TRBV15 and TRBJ2-3, with D uncertain. Germline V gene lookup returns CDR1 LNHNV and CDR2 YYDKDF (reference sequence). This CDR3 has 13 residues. The V end lost 1 base, the J end lost 1 base, and 3 bases lay between the germline ends. Full variable domain (outside the CDR3, taken from reference TRBV15 and TRBJ2-3): DAMVIQNPRYQVTQFGKPVTLSCSQTLNHNVMYWYQQKSSQAPKLLFHYYDKDFNNEADTPDNFQSRRPNTSFCFLDIRSPGLGDTAMYLCATSRAGTDTQYFGPGTRLTVL.